The 29 T cell receptor beta chains below were found in one sample sequenced in a study of CD8 T cells in Susac syndrome. Random hexamers were used to reverse transcribe an amount of roughly 0.45 to 1 ug RNA. One entry per CDR3 protein results from TCRdb running MiXCR on the immunoSEQ multiplex PCR reads. This sample has about 300,000 distinct CDR3 sequences, with over 75% found just once. Sequencing input: CD8+ T cells from PBMCs. All receptors derive from a human donor with multiple sclerosis.

V and J are TRBV6-5 and TRBJ2-5; 8 positions match TRBD1. The germline V gene encodes CDR1 MNHEY and CDR2 SVGAGI. Trimming took 4 bases from V and 5 from J; bases not matched to a gene: 12. The CDR3 runs 16 residues. CDR3 coding DNA: TGTGCCAGCAGTTTGATGCAGGGGGCTGTTCGGGAGACCCAGTACTTC. Protein: CASSLMQGAVRETQYF.

The J gene is TRBJ1-2, the V gene TRBV19, with unresolved D. The V gene's germline CDR1 is LNHDA and CDR2 SQIVND (reference sequence). The CDR3 runs 12 residues. Trimming cost V 8 bases and J 7 bases, with 14 bases left between them. The CDR3 loop reads CASSVGNAGYTF. The CDR3 DNA follows: TGTGCCAGTTCCGTAGGTAATGCTGGCTACACCTTC.

V and J are TRBV4-3 and TRBJ2-1; TRBD2 agrees at 15 bases. The CDR3 extends over 18 amino acids. Per the germline V gene, CDR1 is LGHNA and CDR2 is YSLEER. V trimming: 0 bases; J trimming: 12 bases; junction bases outside the gene matches: 12. This CDR3 reads CASSQDKEWTSGGVGQFF. CDR3 nucleotides: TGCGCCAGCAGCCAAGATAAGGAATGGACTAGCGGGGGGGTCGGGCAGTTCTTC.

This sequence joins TRBV2 and TRBJ2-1; maybe TRBD2 (5 bases). CDR3 length: 14 residues. Between the trimmed V and J ends, which lost 2 bases and 2 bases, there was a span of 7 bases. Per germline, CDR1 SNHLY and CDR2 FYNNEI. CDR3 sequence (DNA): TGTGCCAGCAGTGAACCGGGGACCTACAATGAGCAGTTCTTC. Protein product: CASSEPGTYNEQFF.

The CDR3 region is CASSESGNRPFF. Written as DNA, the CDR3 is TGTGCCAGCAGTGAATCAGGTAACAGGCCGTTCTTC. The chain carries TRBV25-1 and TRBJ2-1, with a weak D call TRBD1 (5 bases). CDR1 MGHDK and CDR2 SYGVNS come from the germline V gene. Between the trimmed V and J ends, which lost 1 base and 15 bases, there was a span of 13 bases. The CDR3 is 12 residues long.

The chain uses TRBV18 and TRBJ2-7, with a tentative D call TRBD1 (5 bases). Germline V gene data show CDR1 as KGHSH and CDR2 as LQKENI. Trimming shortened V by 2 bases and J by 4 bases, and 6 bases separated the two germline ends. The CDR3 loop spans 12 amino acids. In nucleotides, the CDR3 is TGTGCCAGCTCACCAAGGGGTTACGAGCAGTACTTC. Its protein is CASSPRGYEQYF. The variable domain in full, with the rest retrieved from reference TRBV18 and TRBJ2-7, is NAGVMQNPRHLVRRRGQEARLRCSPMKGHSHVYWYRQLPEEGLKFMVYLQKENIIDESGMPKERFSAEFPKEGPSILRIQQVVRGDSAAYFCASSPRGYEQYFGPGTRLTVT.

The chain has TRBV27 and TRBJ2-5, with D unclear. The length of the CDR3 is 13 residues. Trimming stripped 6 bases from V and 2 bases from J, with 10 bases between. In germline, CDR1 is MNHEY, CDR2 SMNVEV (reference sequence). The CDR3 loop is CASSPLPQETQYF. CDR3 sequence (DNA): TGTGCCAGCAGCCCCCTCCCTCAAGAGACCCAGTACTTC.

The V and J genes are TRBV7-3 and TRBJ2-5; D might be TRBD1 or TRBD2, each matching 6 bases. V was pared by 6 bases and J by 6 bases, with 20 bases between. Per the germline V gene, CDR1 is SGHTA and CDR2 is FQGTGA. The CDR3 loop spans 15 amino acids. The CDR3 protein is CASSPYPGGTQTQYF. In nucleotides, the CDR3 is TGTGCCAGCAGTCCCTATCCCGGGGGCACCCAGACCCAGTACTTC.

The chain couples TRBV29-1 to TRBJ2-2, with D possibly TRBD2 on 5 matching bases. Germline loops: CDR1 SQVTM, CDR2 ANQGSEA. The CDR3 loop spans 13 amino acids. The V and J ends lost 3 bases and 5 bases respectively, with 10 bases between them. CDR3 region: CSVDEGDTGELFF. For the CDR3, the DNA is TGCAGCGTTGATGAGGGCGATACCGGGGAGCTGTTTTTT.

The chain employs TRBV29-1 and TRBJ2-2; either TRBD1 or TRBD2 may supply D (5 bases each). V was pared by 0 bases and J by 5 bases, with 10 bases between. Germline values: CDR1 SQVTM, CDR2 ANQGSEA. The CDR3 is made up of 14 amino acids. CDR3 coding DNA: TGCAGCGTTGAAGATCCGAGGGGTACCGGGGAGCTGTTTTTT. Amino acids: CSVEDPRGTGELFF.

This chain uses TRBV13 with TRBJ2-3; unclear D gene. From germline, CDR1 is PRHDT and CDR2 FYEKMQ (reference sequence). This CDR3 is 16 amino acids long. Deletions cut 3 bases from V and 0 bases from J, with 13 bases between. CDR3 amino acids: CASSFSAYTSTDTQYF. The DNA for the CDR3 is TGTGCCAGCAGCTTCTCAGCGTACACTAGCACAGATACGCAGTATTTT.

This chain joins TRBV20-1 and TRBJ1-2; D is uncertain. This CDR3 is 13 amino acids long. Germline CDR1 is DFQATT and CDR2 is SNEGSKA (reference sequence). The V gene lost 6 bases and the J gene lost 3 bases, with 14 bases spanning the gap. This chain's CDR3 is CSAGGHADYGYTF. CDR3 coding DNA: TGCAGTGCCGGCGGGCACGCGGACTATGGCTACACCTTC.

The chain recombines TRBV6-5 with TRBJ2-3, with 8 bases that match TRBD2. The CDR3 totals 14 residues. Losses at the gene ends were 4 bases for V and 4 bases for J; bases not matched to a gene: 4. Germline assignment: CDR1 MNHEY and CDR2 SVGAGI. CDR3 coding DNA: TGTGCCAGCAGTTCAGGACTAGCCTCAGATACGCAGTATTTT. This encodes CASSSGLASDTQYF.

The chain employs TRBV29-1 and TRBJ2-3; D unclear. The CDR3 extends over 13 amino acids. Germline V gene sequence: CDR1 SQVTM, CDR2 ANQGSEA. The V end was cut by 4 bases, the J end by 2 bases, with 10 bases between. CDR3 in amino acids: CSVVFPSTDTQYF. Written as DNA, the CDR3 is TGCAGCGTTGTCTTCCCTTCCACAGATACGCAGTATTTT.

The rearrangement joins TRBV29-1 to TRBJ2-7; D perhaps matches TRBD1 (5 bases). V was pared by 1 base and J by 3 bases, with 7 bases between. This CDR3 has 12 amino acids. In germline, CDR1 is SQVTM, CDR2 ANQGSEA. The CDR3 is CSVEGQGYEQYF. The CDR3 DNA reads TGCAGCGTTGAAGGCCAGGGCTACGAGCAGTACTTC.

This chain links TRBV4-1 with TRBJ2-2; maybe TRBD1 (5 bases). Germline CDR1 MGHRA, CDR2 YSYEKL. V was shortened by 4 bases and J by 7 bases, with 19 bases between the two germline ends. The CDR3 sequence is 16 residues long. The chain's CDR3 is CASSLASGLWGGELFF. DNA of the CDR3: TGCGCCAGCAGCCTAGCCTCAGGGTTATGGGGCGGGGAGCTGTTTTTT.

The chain employs TRBV20-1 and TRBJ2-5; D is ambiguous. Per the germline V gene, CDR1 is DFQATT and CDR2 is SNEGSKA (reference sequence). This CDR3 is built from 12 residues. V was shortened by 3 bases and J by 2 bases, with 7 bases between the two germline ends. The CDR3 loop reads CSASGPQETQYF. The DNA of the CDR3 is TGCAGTGCTAGTGGGCCTCAAGAGACCCAGTACTTC.

The genes are TRBV6-1 and TRBJ2-3; D remains ambiguous. This CDR3 has 17 amino acids. Germline CDR1 is MNHNS and CDR2 is SASEGT. V was shortened by 1 base and J by 6 bases, with 20 bases between the two germline ends. DNA of the CDR3: TGTGCCAGCAGTGAAGACCCCCCAGGATTAGCTTCTGATACGCAGTATTTT. Residues: CASSEDPPGLASDTQYF.

This chain joins TRBV6-4 and TRBJ2-4, with 11 bases lining up with TRBD2. Trimming at V came to 3 bases and at J to 9 bases, leaving 7 bases not matched to a gene. CDR3 length: 15 residues. Per the germline V gene, CDR1 is MRHNA and CDR2 is SNTAGT. CDR3 sequence: CASSDTSGGSSIQYF. CDR3 nucleotide sequence: TGTGCCAGCAGTGATACTAGCGGGGGATCTAGCATTCAGTACTTC.

This rearrangement joins TRBV7-2 to TRBJ2-1; 7 bases align to TRBD1. CDR3 length equals 16 residues. Germline CDR1 SGHTA, CDR2 FQGNSA. The J segment lost 4 bases and the V segment lost 3 bases, leaving 9 bases of the junction unmatched. The DNA for the CDR3 is TGTGCCAGCAGCTTCGACAGGGCCTCTACTTACAATGAGCAGTTCTTC. Amino acid sequence: CASSFDRASTYNEQFF.

The V gene is TRBV30, the J gene TRBJ2-7; possible D gene TRBD2, 6 bases. V was clipped by 5 bases and J by 4 bases, with 18 bases between them. The germline V gene encodes CDR1 GTSNPN and CDR2 SVGIG (reference sequence). The CDR3 consists of 14 residues. CDR3 sequence reads: CAWASEGGNYEQYF. The DNA of the CDR3 is TGTGCCTGGGCGAGTGAGGGAGGTAATTACGAGCAGTACTTC.

CDR3 coding DNA: TGTGCCAGCAGCTTAATCGGGGGGTCAAGATATCAGCCCCAGCATTTT. It yields the protein CASSLIGGSRYQPQHF. This chain uses TRBV7-2 with TRBJ1-5, with D possibly being TRBD1 (5 bases). The V gene lost 2 bases and the J gene lost 5 bases, with 16 bases spanning the gap. The germline CDR1 and CDR2 sequences are SGHTA and FQGNSA. The CDR3 covers 16 residues.

The chain is built from TRBV25-1 and TRBJ2-1, with 7 bases identical to TRBD2. Germline CDR1 and CDR2: MGHDK and SYGVNS. This CDR3 region has 15 residues. The ends lost 2 bases at V and 4 bases at J; junction bases unmatched: 5. CDR3 loop: CASSESGEFYNEQFF. In DNA form, the CDR3 reads TGTGCCAGCAGTGAAAGCGGGGAATTTTACAATGAGCAGTTCTTC.

The chain has TRBV6-5 and TRBJ2-7; the D gene is possibly TRBD2 (6 bases). Trimming cost V 1 base and J 7 bases, with 11 bases left between them. Looked up from germline, CDR1 is MNHEY and CDR2 is SVGAGI. This CDR3 is built from 13 residues. CDR3 in DNA: TGTGCCAGCAGTTACTATGCGGGGCAGGAGCAGTACTTC. Translation: CASSYYAGQEQYF.

This chain uses TRBV2 with TRBJ2-3; unclear D gene. CDR1 and CDR2 from the germline V gene are SNHLY and FYNNEI. Trimming shortened V by 3 bases and J by 2 bases, and 9 bases separated the two germline ends. The CDR3 is 14 amino acids. CDR3 coding DNA: TGTGCCAGCAGTGACCCAGCTTTCACAGATACGCAGTATTTT. It yields the protein CASSDPAFTDTQYF.

The rearrangement uses TRBV20-1 and TRBJ2-7, with TRBD2 identical over 8 bases. V lost 0 bases, J lost 0 bases, and 4 bases stayed unmatched. The CDR3 is 15 amino acids. Looked up from germline, CDR1 is DFQATT and CDR2 is SNEGSKA (reference sequence). The CDR3 reads CSARDLGTSSYEQYF. CDR3 nucleotide sequence: TGCAGTGCTAGAGATCTCGGGACTAGCTCCTACGAGCAGTACTTC.

This chain joins TRBV27 and TRBJ1-1; no firm D call. Trimming took 5 bases from V and 1 from J, leaving 14 bases between them. Germline V gives CDR1 MNHEY, CDR2 SMNVEV (reference sequence). This CDR3 is built from 15 residues. The CDR3 nucleotides are TGTGCCAGCAGTCGTTCATATCTCCGGAACACTGAAGCTTTCTTT. Translation: CASSRSYLRNTEAFF.

V usage is TRBV29-1 and J usage is TRBJ2-1; D is unresolved. This CDR3 has 12 residues. Trimming took off 8 bases at V and 1 base at J, with 9 bases between the two ends. The germline V gene encodes CDR1 SQVTM and CDR2 ANQGSEA. CDR3 sequence (DNA): TGCAGCTCGGGCCTTTCCTACAATGAGCAGTTCTTC. It encodes CSSGLSYNEQFF.

The J gene is TRBJ1-1, the V gene TRBV29-1; D ambiguous. Between the trimmed V and J ends, which lost 6 bases and 1 base, there was a span of 15 bases. There are 14 residues in the CDR3. CDR1 and CDR2 from the germline V gene are SQVTM and ANQGSEA. In DNA, the CDR3 is TGCAGCGTGTCGGCCTCGTGGGCGAACACTGAAGCTTTCTTT. It codes for CSVSASWANTEAFF.